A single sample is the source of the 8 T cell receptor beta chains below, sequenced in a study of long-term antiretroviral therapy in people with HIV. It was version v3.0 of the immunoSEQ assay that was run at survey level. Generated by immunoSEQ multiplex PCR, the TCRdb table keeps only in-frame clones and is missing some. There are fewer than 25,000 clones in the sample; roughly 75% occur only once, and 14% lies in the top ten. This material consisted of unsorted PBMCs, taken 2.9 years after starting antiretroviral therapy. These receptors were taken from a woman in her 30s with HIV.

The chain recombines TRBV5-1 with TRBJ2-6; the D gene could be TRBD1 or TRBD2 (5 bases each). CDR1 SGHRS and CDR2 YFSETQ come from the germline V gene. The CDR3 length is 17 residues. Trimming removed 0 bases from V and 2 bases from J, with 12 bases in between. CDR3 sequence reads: CASSLGGGSTGANVLTF. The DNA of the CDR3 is TGCGCCAGCAGCTTGGGTGGGGGATCCACTGGGGCCAACGTCCTGACTTTC.

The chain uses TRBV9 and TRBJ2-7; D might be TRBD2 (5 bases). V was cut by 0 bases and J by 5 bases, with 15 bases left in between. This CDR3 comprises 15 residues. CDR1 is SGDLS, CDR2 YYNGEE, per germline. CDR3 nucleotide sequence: TGTGCCAGCAGCGTAGAAGGGCGGAGGCTCGACGAGCAGTACTTC. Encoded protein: CASSVEGRRLDEQYF.

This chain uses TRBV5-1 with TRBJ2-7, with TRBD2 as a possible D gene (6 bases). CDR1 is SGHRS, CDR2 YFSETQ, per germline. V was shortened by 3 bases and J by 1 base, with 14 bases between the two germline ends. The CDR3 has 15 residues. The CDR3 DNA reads TGCGCCAGCAGCTCGGGAGACCACCTATCCTACGAGCAGTACTTC. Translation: CASSSGDHLSYEQYF.

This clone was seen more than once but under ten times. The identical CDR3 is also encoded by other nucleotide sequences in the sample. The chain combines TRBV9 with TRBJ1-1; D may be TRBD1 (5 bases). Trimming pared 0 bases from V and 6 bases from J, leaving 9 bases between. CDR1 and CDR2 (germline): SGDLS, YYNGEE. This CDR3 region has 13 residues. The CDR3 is CASSVERGAEAFF. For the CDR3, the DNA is TGTGCCAGCAGCGTAGAACGAGGGGCTGAAGCTTTCTTT.

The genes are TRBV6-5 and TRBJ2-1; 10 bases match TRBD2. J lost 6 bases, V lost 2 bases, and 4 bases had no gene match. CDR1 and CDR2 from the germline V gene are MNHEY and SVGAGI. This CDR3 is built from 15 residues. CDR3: CASSYLSSGGNEQFF. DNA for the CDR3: TGTGCCAGCAGTTACCTTTCTAGCGGGGGCAATGAGCAGTTCTTC.

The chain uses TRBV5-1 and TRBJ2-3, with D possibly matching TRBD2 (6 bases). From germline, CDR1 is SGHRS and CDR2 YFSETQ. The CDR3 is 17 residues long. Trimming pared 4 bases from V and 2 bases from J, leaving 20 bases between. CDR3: CASSAGTSLPFTDTQYF. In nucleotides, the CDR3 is TGCGCCAGCAGCGCCGGGACTTCGCTTCCGTTCACAGATACGCAGTATTTT.

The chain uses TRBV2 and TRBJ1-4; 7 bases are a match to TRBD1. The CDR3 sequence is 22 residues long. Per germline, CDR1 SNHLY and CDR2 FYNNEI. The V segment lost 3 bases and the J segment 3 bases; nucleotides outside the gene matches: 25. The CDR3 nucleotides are TGTGCCAGCAGTGACCGTTACAGGGGCAGTGAGCCGGGGGGAATGGCTAATGAAAAACTGTTTTTT. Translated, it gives CASSDRYRGSEPGGMANEKLFF.

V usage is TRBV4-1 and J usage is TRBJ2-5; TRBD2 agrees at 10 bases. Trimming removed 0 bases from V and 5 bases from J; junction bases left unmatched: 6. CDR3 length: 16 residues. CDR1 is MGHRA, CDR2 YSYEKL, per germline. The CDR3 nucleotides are TGCGCCAGCAGCCAAGATATCGGTAGCGGGAGGGAGACCCAGTACTTC. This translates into CASSQDIGSGRETQYF.